This T cell receptor (beta chain) was profiled in a study of T cell responses to AZD1222 COVID-19 vaccine. General study points: Seropositive AZD1222 recipients at baseline numbered only six or seven.

Method: immunoSEQ multiplex PCR; TCRdb's copy keeps in-frame clones and lacks some. The data contain 15,000 to 17,000 clones, 88% of them seen just once; the ten biggest clones take up approximately 2.9%. The trim removed 6 bases at V and 3 bases at J, leaving 5 bases unmatched. Germline loops: CDR1 MNHGY, CDR2 SAAAGT. The CDR3 consists of 13 residues. Points on this clone: Its antigen is not known.

The J gene is TRBJ2-7, the V gene TRBV6-8; 7 nucleotides align to TRBD1. The TCR sequence derives from an adult who received the AZD1222 COVID-19 vaccine. Sequenced material: peripheral blood, taken 28 days after the second AZD1222 dose. This CDR3 reads CASRPGTVYEQYF. The CDR3 DNA sequence: TGTGCCAGCAGACCCGGGACAGTCTACGAGCAGTACTTC.